This passage covers 19 T cell receptor beta chains from one sample sequenced in a study of vaccination and CD4 T cells after COVID-19. Treatment indicated: approximately 11-day PBMC culture with coronavirus spike peptide pools or control peptides (ViraFEST assay). For these receptors, no antigen is known. The Oncomine TCR Beta short-read assay generated sequence data from the DNA of cultured CD4+ T cells. TCRdb reanalysed the PCR reads using MiXCR and keeps one entry per CDR3 protein. Of roughly 8,400 distinct CDR3 sequences detected, around two thirds appear once; the ten largest clones hold less than 40%. The sample comprised CD4+ T cells from blood, cultured in vitro. All receptors come from a human donor who had recovered from COVID-19.

V usage is TRBV21-1 and J usage is TRBJ1-2. TRBV21-1 is classified as a pseudogene. This CDR3 has 13 residues. The DNA of the CDR3 is TGTGCCAGCAGCCTGGTGTGCGACTATGGCTACACCTTC. It codes for CASSLVCDYGYTF.

This clonotype was seen only a few times. This rearrangement joins TRBV6-1 to TRBJ1-3; the D is unclear. Germline CDR1 reads MNHNS; CDR2 reads SASEGT. The CDR3 has 11 residues. V lost 5 bases and J lost 3, with 2 bases in between. In nucleotides, the CDR3 is TGTGCCAGCAGTCTTGGAAACACCATATATTTT. This gives the protein CASSLGNTIYF.

The chain is built from TRBV21-1 and TRBJ1-1; TRBD1 reflects the table's D call only, with no check against the DNA. TRBV21-1 represents a pseudogene. This CDR3 is built from 19 residues. The CDR3 sequence is CASSKDSNGQDLPRAEAFF. CDR3 in DNA: TGTGCCAGCAGCAAAGATTCTAATGGACAGGACCTTCCCCGGGCTGAAGCTTTCTTT.

This chain joins TRBV29-1 and TRBJ1-5; 10 nucleotides match TRBD1. The CDR3 has 13 residues. Germline values: CDR1 SQVTM, CDR2 ANQGSEA. V was pared by 6 bases and J by 6 bases, with 5 bases of the junction left unmatched. The CDR3 nucleotides are TGCAGCGTGGGACAGGGGTACCTTCAGCCCCAGCATTTT. It encodes CSVGQGYLQPQHF.

This clonotype appeared a few times. V gene TRBV24-1 combines with J gene TRBJ1-5, with 7 bases fitting TRBD1. CDR3 length: 15 amino acids. Trimming at V came to 6 bases and at J to 3 bases, leaving 7 bases not matched to a gene. Germline lookup yields CDR1 KGHDR and CDR2 SFDVKD. In DNA form, the CDR3 reads TGTGCCACCAGTCCCAGGGGGAGGAACAATCAGCCCCAGCATTTT. Amino acids: CATSPRGRNNQPQHF.

This rearrangement joins TRBV20-1 to TRBJ1-1; TRBD1 matches 7 bases. Trimming took 3 bases from V and 5 from J; bases not matched to a gene: 12. CDR1 and CDR2 from the germline V gene are DFQATT and SNEGSKA (reference sequence). This CDR3 has 15 amino acids. DNA of the CDR3: TGCAGTGCTAGCCCTCAAGGACAGGTTCGGACTGAAGCTTTCTTT. Residues: CSASPQGQVRTEAFF.

This clonotype was counted between two and nine times. This chain links TRBV20-1 with TRBJ1-2; TRBD1 matches at 10 bases. CDR1 is DFQATT and CDR2 is SNEGSKA in the germline V gene (reference sequence). V gave up 4 bases and J gave up 4 bases; unmatched junction bases: 12. The CDR3 loop spans 16 amino acids. This CDR3 reads CSAILGTGEWGYGYTF. CDR3 sequence (DNA): TGCAGTGCTATCTTGGGGACAGGGGAGTGGGGCTATGGCTACACCTTC.

This clonotype was observed a few times. The chain has TRBV19 and TRBJ1-1, with 7 bases identical to TRBD1. The CDR3 runs to 13 residues. Germline CDR1 LNHDA, CDR2 SQIVND (reference sequence). Unmatched junction bases numbered 5, after V lost 3 bases and J lost 7 bases. The CDR3 here is CASSISGGIEAFF. CDR3 in DNA: TGTGCCAGTAGTATTTCAGGGGGTATTGAAGCTTTCTTT. Full variable domain (missing parts from reference TRBV19 and TRBJ1-1): DGGITQSPKYLFRKEGQNVTLSCEQNLNHDAMYWYRQDPGQGLRLIYYSQIVNDFQKGDIAEGYSVSREKKESFPLTVTSAQKNPTAFYLCASSISGGIEAFFGQGTRLTVV.

The V gene is TRBV20-1, the J gene TRBJ1-2; TRBD1 matches at 7 bases. The J segment lost 8 bases and the V segment lost 7 bases, leaving 7 bases of the junction unmatched. The germline V gene has CDR1 DFQATT and CDR2 SNEGSKA (reference sequence). The CDR3 sequence is 11 residues long. The DNA of the CDR3 is TGCAGTGGGCAGGGGGAGGTGGGCTACACCTTC. Amino acid sequence: CSGQGEVGYTF.

This clonotype was counted a few times. This chain connects TRBV7-2 to TRBJ2-3; 9 nucleotides match TRBD2. This CDR3 is built from 15 residues. CDR1 is SGHTA, CDR2 FQGNSA, per germline. V lost 4 bases and J lost 2; bases outside the gene matches: 4. In nucleotides, the CDR3 is TGTGCCAGCAGCTCTTGGACTAGCGCCACAGATACGCAGTATTTT. As protein: CASSSWTSATDTQYF. The full variable domain, completed using reference TRBV7-2 and TRBJ2-3, is GAGVSQSPSNKVTEKGKDVELRCDPISGHTALYWYRQSLGQGLEFLIYFQGNSAPDKSGLPSDRFSAERTGGSVSTLTIQRTQQEDSAVYLCASSSWTSATDTQYFGPGTRLTVL.

In this sample, this clonotype turned up a few times. This chain links TRBV6-5 with TRBJ1-2; 7 bases agree with TRBD1. This CDR3 is 14 amino acids long. From germline, CDR1 is MNHEY and CDR2 SVGAGI. V was clipped by 4 bases and J by 2 bases; unmatched bases: 4. In nucleotides, the CDR3 is TGTGCCAGCAGTTCCGGGACAGCCAACTATGGCTACACCTTC. Translating it yields CASSSGTANYGYTF.

This clonotype has a handful of counts. The V gene is TRBV20-1, the J gene TRBJ2-3; 7 bases align to TRBD2. Unmatched junction bases numbered 11, after V lost 5 bases and J lost 6 bases. The CDR3 runs 14 residues. Germline V gene lookup returns CDR1 DFQATT and CDR2 SNEGSKA (reference sequence). Here the CDR3 DNA reads TGCAGTGCTGGAGTGACTAGCCTCCCCGATACGCAGTATTTT. This encodes CSAGVTSLPDTQYF.

The rearrangement links TRBV10-3 to TRBJ1-2; D possibly corresponds to TRBD1 (5 bases). Between the trimmed V and J ends, which lost 0 bases and 4 bases, there was a span of 15 bases. Germline CDR1 is ENHRY and CDR2 is SYGVKD. The CDR3 has 16 amino acids. In nucleotides, the CDR3 is TGTGCCATCAGTGAGTCAACCCCACAGGTGCCCTATGGCTACACCTTC. Translation: CAISESTPQVPYGYTF.

This chain links TRBV10-1 with TRBJ2-5; no clear D gene. This CDR3 has 13 residues. V was shortened by 2 bases and J by 1 base, with 5 bases between the two germline ends. Germline lookup yields CDR1 WNHNN and CDR2 SYGVQD (reference sequence). The CDR3 DNA is TGCGCCAGCAGTGAGGGCAGCCAAGAGACCCAGTACTTC. Protein product: CASSEGSQETQYF.

The chain uses TRBV24-1 and TRBJ1-1; TRBD1 matches at 7 bases. There are 16 residues in the CDR3. With 4 bases clipped from V and 0 bases from J, the junction kept 7 bases outside the gene matches. The germline V gene encodes CDR1 KGHDR and CDR2 SFDVKD. The CDR3 DNA is TGTGCCACCAGTGACACTAAGACAGGGCTGAACACTGAAGCTTTCTTT. Translating it yields CATSDTKTGLNTEAFF.

The chain links TRBV6-1 to TRBJ1-3; D unresolved. This CDR3 comprises 15 residues. The V end lost 5 bases, the J end lost 0 bases, and 11 bases lay between the germline ends. Germline V gene lookup returns CDR1 MNHNS and CDR2 SASEGT. DNA for the CDR3: TGTGCCAGCAGTCGCGCTCACGGCTCTGGAAACACCATATATTTT. Translation: CASSRAHGSGNTIYF.

This chain links TRBV10-3 with TRBJ2-1, with 13 bases identical to TRBD2. V lost 4 bases and J lost 9; bases outside the gene matches: 3. This CDR3 is built from 14 residues. CDR1 is ENHRY and CDR2 is SYGVKD in the germline V gene. The CDR3 DNA is TGTGCCATCAGTGGGACTAGCGGGGGAAGTGAGCAGTTCTTC. Translation: CAISGTSGGSEQFF.

The CDR3 DNA sequence: TGCAGCGTTGAAACTAGCGGGGTAACTCACAATGAGCAGTTCTTC. This translates into CSVETSGVTHNEQFF. The rearrangement links TRBV29-1 to TRBJ2-1, with 10 bases identical to TRBD2. The junction had 6 bases not matched to a gene; V was cut back by 2 bases and J by 5 bases. Germline V gene sequence: CDR1 SQVTM, CDR2 ANQGSEA. The CDR3 length is 15 residues.

This chain connects TRBV4-1 to TRBJ2-3, with 8 nucleotides matching TRBD2. Unmatched junction bases numbered 8, after V lost 6 bases and J lost 0 bases. The CDR3 length is 16 residues. Per germline, CDR1 MGHRA and CDR2 YSYEKL. CDR3 DNA: TGCGCCAGCAGTCTGGGACTAGTGGCTAGCACAGATACGCAGTATTTT. This translates into CASSLGLVASTDTQYF.